Below, 8 T cell receptor beta chains from the same sample are listed, as sequenced in a study of tumor-infiltrating lymphocytes in primary liver carcinoma. Without any cell sorting, roughly 18-34 mg of bulk tissue yielded co-extracted RNA and DNA. Total RNA amounting to 450 to 500 ng was the source from which TCR beta cDNA was made with a constant-region primer. Libraries of TCR beta came from three nested multiplex PCR rounds with slightly modified ARM-PCR. Both of the initial two PCR rounds ran for around 10 cycles and employed TRBV1-TRBV30 forward primers alongside a C-beta reverse primer. TCRdb called the multiplex PCR reads again in MiXCR, with one record for every CDR3 protein. In the table there are tens of thousands of distinct CDR3 sequences, over 60% of which are singletons. The material sequenced was liver tumor tissue from sampling region 1. Subset specified: tumor region T1, superior pole. The receptor set was obtained from a man aged 35-49 years with primary liver carcinoma and hepatitis B virus infection.

V is TRBV7-9 and J is TRBJ1-5; the match to TRBD1 covers 7 bases. CDR3 size: 21 residues. Trimming at V came to 3 bases and at J to 1 base, leaving 21 bases not matched to a gene. Looked up from germline, CDR1 is SEHNR and CDR2 is FQNEAQ (reference sequence). The CDR3 DNA reads TGTGCCAGCAGCTTGCCGGGACAGAGAATGGATTTGCATAGAAGCAATCAGCCCCAGCATTTT. Amino acid sequence: CASSLPGQRMDLHRSNQPQHF.

In regard to this clonotype: The germline gene is not matched at one end of the junction; a read error may be the cause. This chain's CDR3 is CANSLAPARGQETQYF. CDR3 in DNA: TGTGCCAACAGCTTAGCCCCGGCTAGAGGGCAAGAGACCCAGTACTTC. The chain joins TRBV11-2 to TRBJ2-5; D possibly corresponds to TRBD2 (5 bases). Germline CDR1 is SGHAT and CDR2 is FQNNGV. CDR3 length: 16 amino acids. Full variable domain (rest looked up from reference TRBV11-2 and TRBJ2-5): EAGVAQSPRYKIIEKRQSVAFWCNPISGHATLYWYQQILGQGPKLLIQFQNNGVVDDSQLPKDRFSAERLKGVDSTLKIQPAKLEDSAVYLCANSLAPARGQETQYFGPGTRLLVL.

With respect to this clonotype: A much larger clone lies a single base off, so this may be a read error. This chain connects TRBV2 to TRBJ2-7; D ambiguous. Germline loops: CDR1 SNHLY, CDR2 FYNNEI. The CDR3 covers 13 residues. The CDR3 coding sequence is TGTGCCAGCAGTGGCCAGTCCTCCTACGAGCGGTACTTC. This encodes CASSGQSSYERYF. Full variable domain (rest looked up from reference TRBV2 and TRBJ2-7): EPEVTQTPSHQVTQMGQEVILRCVPISNHLYFYWYRQILGQKVEFLVSFYNNEISEKSEIFDDQFSVERPDGSNFTLKIRSTKLEDSAMYFCASSGQSSYERYFGPGTRLTVT.

As regards this clonotype: This may come from a read error, since a much larger clone is one base off. The V gene is TRBV13, the J gene TRBJ2-2, with D hard to call. This CDR3 has 18 amino acids. Germline CDR1 is PRHDT and CDR2 is FYEKMQ (reference sequence). CDR3 sequence (DNA): TGTGCCAGCAGCTTTAGGAGAAGGGCGGAAGCGAACATCGGGGAGCTGTTTTTT. It is translated as CASSFRRRAEANIGELFF.

In regard to this clonotype: One junction end does not reproduce the germline sequence, and a read error may be involved. This rearrangement joins TRBV7-8 to TRBJ2-7; TRBD2 matches 7 bases. The CDR3 runs to 14 residues. The germline CDR1 and CDR2 sequences are SGHVS and FQNEAQ. The CDR3 is CASSVGGRVYERYF. The CDR3 DNA sequence: TGTGCCAGCAGCGTTGGCGGGAGAGTTTACGAGCGGTACTTC.

The chain recombines TRBV7-8 with TRBJ2-2; no clear D. The CDR3 is 12 residues long. Looked up from germline, CDR1 is SGHVS and CDR2 is FQNEAQ. The CDR3 nucleotides are TGTATCAGCAGCTCAAACACCGGGGAGCTGTTTTTT. Translating it yields CISSSNTGELFF.

This clonotype was counted many times. The gene calls are TRBV29-1 and TRBJ1-2; D unclear. Trimming took off 5 bases at V and 7 bases at J, with 14 bases between the two ends. This CDR3 spans 12 amino acids. CDR1 is SQVTM, CDR2 ANQGSEA, per germline. CDR3: CSVWIWEVGYTF. The CDR3 nucleotides read TGCAGCGTTTGGATATGGGAGGTTGGCTACACCTTC.

A word on this clonotype: Its ends do not fully match the called genes, so a read error is possible. The chain uses TRBV29-1 and TRBJ2-6, with D perhaps assigned TRBD1 or TRBD2 (7 bases each). CDR1 is SQVTM, CDR2 ANQGSEA, per germline. This CDR3 spans 13 amino acids. DNA of the CDR3: TGCAACGTGATGACAGGGAGGGCCAATGTCCTGACTTTC. It specifies CNVMTGRANVLTF.